Included here is one T cell receptor (beta chain) sequence, with context. Its antigen remains unknown. This specimen belongs to a study of cytomegalovirus exposure and HLA in healthy donors. Study-level points and caveats: TCR beta chain V- and J-gene trimming was linked, in a later analysis, to a missense variant in DCLRE1C. In most subjects, TCR beta sequences reportedly gave accurate predictions of HLA-A and HLA-B alleles. Sequencing probably produced one cluster of sequence variants that were highly shared.

The PCR had 60 Vbeta and 13 Jbeta primers. Data came from immunoSEQ multiplex PCR; TCRdb stores just in-frame clones and leaves some out. This table holds some 130,000 clones, approximately 61% found once. This CDR3 spans 15 amino acids. Germline V CDR1 and CDR2: MNHNS, SASEGT. After removal of 6 bases from V and 6 bases from J, the junction contained 13 bases not matched to a gene. The rearrangement links TRBV6-1 to TRBJ2-7; 8 bases fit TRBD2. The clonotype originates from a human donor in good health. Sequencing input: PBMCs. As DNA, the CDR3 is TGTGCCAGCAGGATACTGCCGGGGGGGCTACGCGAGCAGTACTTC. As protein: CASRILPGGLREQYF.